These 10 T cell receptor beta chains were all obtained from the same sample, sequenced in a study of T cell responses to AZD1222 COVID-19 vaccine. Profiling relied on immunoSEQ multiplex PCR, and the TCRdb table lists in-frame clones only, not all of them. The table includes about 110,000 clones, 85% to 90% detected once. The input for sequencing was peripheral blood, taken on day 0 of AZD1222 vaccination. The origin of the receptors is an adult in good health.

The chain uses TRBV2 and TRBJ1-1, with D unresolved. V lost 4 bases to trimming and J lost 1 base, with 13 bases between them. Germline CDR1 reads SNHLY; CDR2 reads FYNNEI. The CDR3 is 15 residues long. DNA of the CDR3: TGTGCCAGCAGTGTAAGTGAACACCCGAACACTGAAGCTTTCTTT. Encoded protein: CASSVSEHPNTEAFF.

The CDR3 DNA follows: TGTGCCAGCAGCTCCTCCGGGGGGTTTAGCGCCGGGGAGCTGTTTTTT. This gives the protein CASSSSGGFSAGELFF. The chain uses TRBV11-2 and TRBJ2-2; TRBD2 aligns across 7 bases. V shed 4 bases and J 6 bases; nucleotides not matched to a gene: 11. Germline values: CDR1 SGHAT, CDR2 FQNNGV. The CDR3 runs 16 residues.

This clone was observed a single time. The chain has TRBV7-8 and TRBJ2-1, with TRBD1 identical over 7 bases. Germline trimming cut 8 bases from V and 0 bases from J; bases unmatched to any gene: 7. Germline V CDR1 and CDR2: SGHVS, FQNEAQ. This CDR3 comprises 15 residues. CDR3 DNA sequence: TGTGCCAGCTCAGGGCCAGGGGGCTCCTACAATGAGCAGTTCTTC. Translated, it gives CASSGPGGSYNEQFF.

V is TRBV14 and J is TRBJ2-1; 15 positions match TRBD2. The germline CDR1 and CDR2 sequences are SGHDN and FVKESK. V trimming: 4 bases; J trimming: 9 bases; junction bases outside the gene matches: 7. This CDR3 comprises 16 residues. This CDR3 is CASSLGLAGGRGEQFF. The CDR3 nucleotides are TGTGCCAGCAGCCTGGGACTAGCGGGAGGACGAGGTGAGCAGTTCTTC.

CDR3 nucleotide sequence: TGTGCCAGCAGCCTTGGGGCAGTCCAAGAGACCCAGTACTTC. This translates into CASSLGAVQETQYF. J is TRBJ2-5 and V is TRBV7-9, with D possibly being TRBD1 (5 bases). V gave up 5 bases and J gave up 1 base, with 11 bases separating them. The CDR3 loop spans 14 amino acids. Germline CDR1 reads SEHNR; CDR2 reads FQNEAQ (reference sequence).

This chain connects TRBV11-3 to TRBJ2-3; D might be TRBD1 (6 bases). This CDR3 has 17 amino acids. Trimming removed 1 base from V and 0 bases from J, with 14 bases in between. In germline, CDR1 is SGHNT, CDR2 YENEEA. CDR3 residues: CASSLGTASDSTDTQYF. Written as DNA, the CDR3 is TGTGCCAGCAGCTTAGGGACAGCGAGCGATAGCACAGATACGCAGTATTTT.

This chain links TRBV5-8 with TRBJ2-5; tentative D call: TRBD2 (6 bases). From germline, CDR1 is SGHTS and CDR2 YDEGEE. Trimming removed 6 bases at V and 2 bases at J, with 8 bases between. This CDR3 has 12 amino acids. The CDR3 protein is CASIGGQETQYF. CDR3 bases: TGTGCCAGCATCGGGGGTCAAGAGACCCAGTACTTC.

The chain employs TRBV19 and TRBJ2-7; 9 bases map to TRBD1. The CDR3 totals 15 residues. V was pared by 3 bases and J by 5 bases, with 8 bases of the junction left unmatched. Germline values: CDR1 LNHDA, CDR2 SQIVND (reference sequence). The CDR3 here is CASSIPGTGRHEQYF. Written as DNA, the CDR3 is TGTGCCAGTAGTATCCCCGGGACAGGGAGGCACGAGCAGTACTTC.

J is TRBJ1-2 and V is TRBV2, with 10 bases identical to TRBD1. The V gene's germline CDR1 is SNHLY and CDR2 FYNNEI. The CDR3 is 15 amino acids. Trimming took 1 base from V and 7 from J; bases not matched to a gene: 6. The CDR3 here is CASSEGQGARFGYTF. CDR3 nucleotides: TGTGCCAGCAGTGAAGGACAGGGGGCTCGGTTTGGCTACACCTTC.

V usage is TRBV18 and J usage is TRBJ1-3; 8 bases are a match to TRBD1. J gave up 3 bases and V 2 bases, and 9 bases lay outside the gene matches. Looked up from germline, CDR1 is KGHSH and CDR2 is LQKENI. The length of the CDR3 is 17 residues. CDR3 nucleotides: TGTGCCAGCTCACCAAATTCAGGGGGCGCGCTTGGAAACACCATATATTTT. It is translated as CASSPNSGGALGNTIYF.